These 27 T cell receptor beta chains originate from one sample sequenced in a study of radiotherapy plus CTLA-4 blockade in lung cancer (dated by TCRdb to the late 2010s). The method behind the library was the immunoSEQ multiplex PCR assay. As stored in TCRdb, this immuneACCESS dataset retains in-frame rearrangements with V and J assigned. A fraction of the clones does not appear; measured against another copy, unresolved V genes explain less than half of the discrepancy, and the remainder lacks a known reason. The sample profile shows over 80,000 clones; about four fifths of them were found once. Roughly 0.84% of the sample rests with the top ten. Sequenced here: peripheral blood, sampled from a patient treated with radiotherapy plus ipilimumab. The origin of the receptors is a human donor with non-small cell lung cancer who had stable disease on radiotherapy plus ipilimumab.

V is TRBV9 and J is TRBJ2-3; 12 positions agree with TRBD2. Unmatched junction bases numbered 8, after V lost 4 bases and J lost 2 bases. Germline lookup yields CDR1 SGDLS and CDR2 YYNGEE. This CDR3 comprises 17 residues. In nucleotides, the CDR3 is TGTGCCAGCAGCTCGCCGACTAGCGGGGGACCCACAGATACGCAGTATTTT. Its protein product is CASSSPTSGGPTDTQYF.

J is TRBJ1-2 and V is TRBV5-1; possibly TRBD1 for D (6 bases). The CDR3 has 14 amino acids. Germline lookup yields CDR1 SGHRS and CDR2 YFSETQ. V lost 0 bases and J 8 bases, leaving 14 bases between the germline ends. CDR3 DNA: TGCGCCAGCAGCTTGGCGGGCAGGGGAACAGGCTACACCTTC. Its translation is CASSLAGRGTGYTF.

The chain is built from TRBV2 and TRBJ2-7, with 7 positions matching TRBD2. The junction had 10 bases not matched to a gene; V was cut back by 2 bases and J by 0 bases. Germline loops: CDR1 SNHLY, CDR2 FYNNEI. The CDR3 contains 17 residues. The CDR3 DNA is TGTGCCAGCAGTGAAACTAGCGTAAGGGTTTCCTCCTACGAGCAGTACTTC. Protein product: CASSETSVRVSSYEQYF.

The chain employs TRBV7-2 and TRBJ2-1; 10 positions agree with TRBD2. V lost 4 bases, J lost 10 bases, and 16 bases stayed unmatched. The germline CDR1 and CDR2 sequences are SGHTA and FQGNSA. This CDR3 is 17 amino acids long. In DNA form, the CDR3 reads TGTGCCAGCAGCTCACAACCTGGGGTAGCGGGAGGCGGGGAGCAGTTCTTC. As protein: CASSSQPGVAGGGEQFF.

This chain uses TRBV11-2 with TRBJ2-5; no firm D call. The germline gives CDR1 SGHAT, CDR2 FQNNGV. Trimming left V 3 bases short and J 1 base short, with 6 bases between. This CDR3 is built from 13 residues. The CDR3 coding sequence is TGTGCCAGCAGCTTTGGCAGCCAAGAGACCCAGTACTTC. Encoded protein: CASSFGSQETQYF.

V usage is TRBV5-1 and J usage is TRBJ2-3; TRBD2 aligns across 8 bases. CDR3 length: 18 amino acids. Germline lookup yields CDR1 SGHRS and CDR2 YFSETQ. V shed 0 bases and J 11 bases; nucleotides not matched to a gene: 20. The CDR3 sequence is CASSLVPPPDSGIVMQYF. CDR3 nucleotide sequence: TGCGCCAGCAGCTTGGTACCTCCTCCCGATAGCGGGATAGTGATGCAGTATTTT.

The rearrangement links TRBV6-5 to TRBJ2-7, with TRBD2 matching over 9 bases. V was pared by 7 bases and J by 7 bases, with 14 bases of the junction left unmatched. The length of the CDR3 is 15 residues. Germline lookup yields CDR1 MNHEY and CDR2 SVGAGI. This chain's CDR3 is CASTKGSSGTGEQYF. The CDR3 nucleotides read TGTGCCAGCACCAAAGGGTCTAGCGGGACGGGAGAGCAGTACTTC.

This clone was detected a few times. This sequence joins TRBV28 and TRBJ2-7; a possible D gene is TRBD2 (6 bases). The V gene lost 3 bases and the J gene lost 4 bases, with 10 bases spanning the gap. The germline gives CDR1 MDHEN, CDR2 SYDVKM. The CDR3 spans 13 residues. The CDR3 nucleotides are TGTGCCAGCAGTTTCGAGGGACTTTACGAGCAGTACTTC. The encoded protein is CASSFEGLYEQYF. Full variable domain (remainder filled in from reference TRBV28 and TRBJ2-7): DVKVTQSSRYLVKRTGEKVFLECVQDMDHENMFWYRQDPGLGLRLIYFSYDVKMKEKGDIPEGYSVSREKKERFSLILESASTNQTSMYLCASSFEGLYEQYFGPGTRLTVT.

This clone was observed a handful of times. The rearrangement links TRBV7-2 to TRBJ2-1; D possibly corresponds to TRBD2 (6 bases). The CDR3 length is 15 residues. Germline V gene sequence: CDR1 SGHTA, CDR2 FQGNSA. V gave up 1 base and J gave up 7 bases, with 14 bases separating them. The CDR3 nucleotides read TGTGCCAGCAGCTTAGTAGGGACTGGAAATAATGAGCAGTTCTTC. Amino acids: CASSLVGTGNNEQFF.

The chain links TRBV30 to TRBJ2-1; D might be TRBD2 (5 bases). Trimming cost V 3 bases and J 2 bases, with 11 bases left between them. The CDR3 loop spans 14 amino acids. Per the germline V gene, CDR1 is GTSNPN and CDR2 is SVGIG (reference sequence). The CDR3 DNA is TGTGCCTGGAGGGAGGCAGGAGCCTACAATGAGCAGTTCTTC. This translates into CAWREAGAYNEQFF.

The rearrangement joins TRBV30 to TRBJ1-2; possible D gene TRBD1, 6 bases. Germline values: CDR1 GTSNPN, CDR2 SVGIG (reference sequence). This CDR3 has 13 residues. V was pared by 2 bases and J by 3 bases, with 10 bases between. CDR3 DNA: TGTGCCTGGAGTACAGGGCTGGACTATGGCTACACCTTC. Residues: CAWSTGLDYGYTF.

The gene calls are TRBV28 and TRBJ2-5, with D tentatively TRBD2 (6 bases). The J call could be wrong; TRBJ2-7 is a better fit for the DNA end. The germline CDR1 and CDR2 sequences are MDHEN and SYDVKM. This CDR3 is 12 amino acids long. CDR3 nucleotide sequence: TGTGCCAGCGGGACTCCTCCCTACGAGCAGTACTTC. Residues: CASGTPPYEQYF.

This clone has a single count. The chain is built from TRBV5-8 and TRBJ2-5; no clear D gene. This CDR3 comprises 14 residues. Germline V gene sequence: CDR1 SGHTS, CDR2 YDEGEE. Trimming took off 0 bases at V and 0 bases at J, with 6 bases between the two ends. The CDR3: CASSLGEDQETQYF. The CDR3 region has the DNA TGTGCCAGCAGCTTGGGGGAAGACCAAGAGACCCAGTACTTC.

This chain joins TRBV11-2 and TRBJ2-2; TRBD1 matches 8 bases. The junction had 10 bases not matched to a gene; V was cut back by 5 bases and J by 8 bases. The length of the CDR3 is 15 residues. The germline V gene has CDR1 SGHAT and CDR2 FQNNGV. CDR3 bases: TGTGCCAGCAGCGCCCCAGGGGGCGTAACGGGGGAGCTGTTTTTT. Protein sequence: CASSAPGGVTGELFF.

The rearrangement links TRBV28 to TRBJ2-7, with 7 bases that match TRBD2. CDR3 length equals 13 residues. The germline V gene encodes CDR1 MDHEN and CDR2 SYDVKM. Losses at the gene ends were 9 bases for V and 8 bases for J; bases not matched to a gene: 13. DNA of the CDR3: TGTGCCAGTAACGCGGGAGTTCAACGAAAGCAGTACTTC. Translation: CASNAGVQRKQYF.

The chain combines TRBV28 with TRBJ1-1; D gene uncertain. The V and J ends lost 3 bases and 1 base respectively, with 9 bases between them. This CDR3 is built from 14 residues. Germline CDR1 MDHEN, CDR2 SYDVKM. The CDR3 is CASSLYGGNTEAFF. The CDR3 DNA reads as TGTGCCAGCAGTTTGTACGGCGGGAACACTGAAGCTTTCTTT.

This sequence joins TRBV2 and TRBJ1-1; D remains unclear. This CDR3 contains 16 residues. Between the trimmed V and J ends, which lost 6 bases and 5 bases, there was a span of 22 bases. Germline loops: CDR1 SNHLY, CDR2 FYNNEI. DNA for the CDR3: TGTGCCAGCAGCCGAACGAGCATCGGGGAAGTGACTGAAGCTTTCTTT. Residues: CASSRTSIGEVTEAFF. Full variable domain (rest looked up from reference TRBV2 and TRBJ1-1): EPEVTQTPSHQVTQMGQEVILRCVPISNHLYFYWYRQILGQKVEFLVSFYNNEISEKSEIFDDQFSVERPDGSNFTLKIRSTKLEDSAMYFCASSRTSIGEVTEAFFGQGTRLTVV.

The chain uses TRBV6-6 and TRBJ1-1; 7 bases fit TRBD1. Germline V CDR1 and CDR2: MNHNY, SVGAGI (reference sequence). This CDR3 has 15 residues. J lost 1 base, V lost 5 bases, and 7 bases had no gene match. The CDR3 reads CASSLSTGRNTEAFF. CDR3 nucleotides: TGTGCCAGCAGTCTTTCGACAGGGAGGAACACTGAAGCTTTCTTT.

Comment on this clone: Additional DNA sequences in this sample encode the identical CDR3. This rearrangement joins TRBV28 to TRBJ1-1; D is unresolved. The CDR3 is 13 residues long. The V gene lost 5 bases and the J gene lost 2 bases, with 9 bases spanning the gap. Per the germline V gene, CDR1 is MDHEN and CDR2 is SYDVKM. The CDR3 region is CASSPGINTEAFF. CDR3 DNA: TGTGCCAGCAGTCCCGGGATAAACACTGAAGCTTTCTTT.

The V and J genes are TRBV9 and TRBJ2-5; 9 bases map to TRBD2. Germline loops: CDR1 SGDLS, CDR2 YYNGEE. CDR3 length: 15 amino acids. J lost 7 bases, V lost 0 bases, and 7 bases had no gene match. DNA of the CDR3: TGTGCCAGCAGCGTAGGCGGGGGGGGCGGAGGGACCCAGTACTTC. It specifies CASSVGGGGGGTQYF.

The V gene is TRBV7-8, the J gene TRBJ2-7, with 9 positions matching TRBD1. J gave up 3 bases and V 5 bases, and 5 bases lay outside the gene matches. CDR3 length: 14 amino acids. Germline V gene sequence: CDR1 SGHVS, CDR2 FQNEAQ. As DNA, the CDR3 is TGTGCCAGCAGCACCGGGACAGGGTACTACGAGCAGTACTTC. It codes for CASSTGTGYYEQYF.

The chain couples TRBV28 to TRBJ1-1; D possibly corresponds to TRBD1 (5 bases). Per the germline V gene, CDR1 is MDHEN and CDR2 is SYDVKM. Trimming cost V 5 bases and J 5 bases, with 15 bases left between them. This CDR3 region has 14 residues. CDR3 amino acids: CASSPEGRWTEAFF. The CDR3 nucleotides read TGTGCCAGCAGTCCAGAGGGGAGATGGACTGAAGCTTTCTTT.

CDR3 sequence (DNA): TGTGCCAGCAGCCGAGGGACATTTCAGCCCCAGCATTTT. Its protein product is CASSRGTFQPQHF. The chain recombines TRBV11-2 with TRBJ1-5, with D possibly being TRBD1 (6 bases). This CDR3 region has 13 residues. V was clipped by 5 bases and J by 6 bases, with 11 bases between them. Looked up from germline, CDR1 is SGHAT and CDR2 is FQNNGV. The full variable domain, completed using reference TRBV11-2 and TRBJ1-5, is EAGVAQSPRYKIIEKRQSVAFWCNPISGHATLYWYQQILGQGPKLLIQFQNNGVVDDSQLPKDRFSAERLKGVDSTLKIQPAKLEDSAVYLCASSRGTFQPQHFGDGTRLSIL.

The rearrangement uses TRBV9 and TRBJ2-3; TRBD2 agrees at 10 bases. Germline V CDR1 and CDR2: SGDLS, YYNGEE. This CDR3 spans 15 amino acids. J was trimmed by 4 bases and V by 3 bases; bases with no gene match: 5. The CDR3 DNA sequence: TGTGCCAGCAGCGCTAGCGGGGGCCGCCCAGATACGCAGTATTTT. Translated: CASSASGGRPDTQYF.

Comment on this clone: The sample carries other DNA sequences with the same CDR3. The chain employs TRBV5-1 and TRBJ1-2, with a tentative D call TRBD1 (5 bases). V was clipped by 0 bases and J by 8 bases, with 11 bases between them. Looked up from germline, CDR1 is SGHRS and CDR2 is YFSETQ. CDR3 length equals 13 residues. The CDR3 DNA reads TGCGCCAGCAGCTTGGAAGGGGTCGGAGGCTACACCTTC. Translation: CASSLEGVGGYTF. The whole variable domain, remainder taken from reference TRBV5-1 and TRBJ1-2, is KAGVTQTPRYLIKTRGQQVTLSCSPISGHRSVSWYQQTPGQGLQFLFEYFSETQRNKGNFPGRFSGRQFSNSRSEMNVSTLELGDSALYLCASSLEGVGGYTFGSGTRLTVV.

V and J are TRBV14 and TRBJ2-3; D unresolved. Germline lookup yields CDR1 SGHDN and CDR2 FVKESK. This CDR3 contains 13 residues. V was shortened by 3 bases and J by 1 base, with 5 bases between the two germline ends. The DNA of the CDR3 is TGTGCCAGCAGCCAGACGGGCACAGATACGCAGTATTTT. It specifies CASSQTGTDTQYF.

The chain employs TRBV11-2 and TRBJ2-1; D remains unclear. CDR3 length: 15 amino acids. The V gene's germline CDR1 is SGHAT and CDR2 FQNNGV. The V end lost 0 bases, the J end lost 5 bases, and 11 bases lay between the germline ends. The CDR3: CASSLEGSSNNEQFF. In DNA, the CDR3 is TGTGCCAGCAGCTTAGAAGGTTCCAGCAACAATGAGCAGTTCTTC.